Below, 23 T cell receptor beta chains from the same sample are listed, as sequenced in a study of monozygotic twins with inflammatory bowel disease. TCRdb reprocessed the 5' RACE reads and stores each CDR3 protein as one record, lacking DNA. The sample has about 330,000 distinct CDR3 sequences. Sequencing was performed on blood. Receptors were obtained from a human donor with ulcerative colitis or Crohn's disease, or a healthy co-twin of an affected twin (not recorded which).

The CDR3: CASSFRLWEGRAYEQYF. The chain uses TRBV27 and TRBJ2-7; there is no DNA to check the TCRdb D call of TRBD2. Germline CDR1 and CDR2: MNHEY and SMNVEV (reference sequence). CDR3 length equals 17 residues.

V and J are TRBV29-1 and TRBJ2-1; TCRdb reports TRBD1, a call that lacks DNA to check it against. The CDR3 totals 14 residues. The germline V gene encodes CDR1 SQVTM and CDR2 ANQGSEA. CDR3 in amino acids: CSVETGGGKNEQFF.

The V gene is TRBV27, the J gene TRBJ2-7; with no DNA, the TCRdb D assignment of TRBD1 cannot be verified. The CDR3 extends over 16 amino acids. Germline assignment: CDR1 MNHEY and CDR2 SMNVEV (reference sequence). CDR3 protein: CASSPWTEHPTYEQYF.

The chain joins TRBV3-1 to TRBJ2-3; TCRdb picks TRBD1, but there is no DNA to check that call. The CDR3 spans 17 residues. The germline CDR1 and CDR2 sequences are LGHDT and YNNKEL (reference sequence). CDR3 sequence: CASSTSPPGSSTDTQYF.

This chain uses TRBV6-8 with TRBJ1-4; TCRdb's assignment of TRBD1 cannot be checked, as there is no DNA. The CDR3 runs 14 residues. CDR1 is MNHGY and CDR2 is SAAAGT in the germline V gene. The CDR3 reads CASSPQGIGEKLIF.

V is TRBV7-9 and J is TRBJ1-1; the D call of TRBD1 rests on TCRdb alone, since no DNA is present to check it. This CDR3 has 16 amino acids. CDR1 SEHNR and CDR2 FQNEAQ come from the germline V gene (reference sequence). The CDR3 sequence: CASSPQGAPMNTEAFF. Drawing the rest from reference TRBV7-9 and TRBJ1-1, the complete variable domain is DTGVSQNPRHKITKRGQNVTFRCDPISEHNRLYWYRQTLGQGPEFLTYFQNEAQLEKSRLLSDRFSAERPKGSFSTLEIQRTEQGDSAMYLCASSPQGAPMNTEAFFGQGTRLTVV.

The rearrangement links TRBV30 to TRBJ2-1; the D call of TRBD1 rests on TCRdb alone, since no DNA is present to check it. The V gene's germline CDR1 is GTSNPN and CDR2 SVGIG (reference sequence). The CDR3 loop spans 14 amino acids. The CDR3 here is CAWNPTNRESEQFF.

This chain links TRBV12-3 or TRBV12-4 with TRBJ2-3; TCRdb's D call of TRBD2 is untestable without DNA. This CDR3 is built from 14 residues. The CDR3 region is CASRRAGGPDTQYF.

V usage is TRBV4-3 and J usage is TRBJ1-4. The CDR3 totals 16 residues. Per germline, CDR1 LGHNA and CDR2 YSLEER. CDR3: CASSRSQRESNEKLFF.

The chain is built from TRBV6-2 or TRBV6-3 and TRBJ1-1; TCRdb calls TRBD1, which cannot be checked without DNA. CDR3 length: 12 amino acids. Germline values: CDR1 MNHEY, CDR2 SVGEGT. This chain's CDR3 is CASRLGGTEAFF.

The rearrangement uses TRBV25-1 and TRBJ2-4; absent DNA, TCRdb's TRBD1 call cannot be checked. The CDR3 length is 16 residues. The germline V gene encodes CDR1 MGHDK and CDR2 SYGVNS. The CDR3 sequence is CASSASWGTGSNIQYF.

This chain's CDR3 is CATSRGEGTDTQYF. The chain uses TRBV15 and TRBJ2-3; TCRdb returns TRBD2, unconfirmable since there is no DNA. The CDR3 extends over 14 amino acids. CDR1 and CDR2 from the germline V gene are LNHNV and YYDKDF (reference sequence).

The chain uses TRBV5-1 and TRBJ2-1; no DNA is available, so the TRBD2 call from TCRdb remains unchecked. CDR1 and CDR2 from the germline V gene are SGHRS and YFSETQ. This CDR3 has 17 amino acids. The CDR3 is CASSLGGASGSLYEQFF.

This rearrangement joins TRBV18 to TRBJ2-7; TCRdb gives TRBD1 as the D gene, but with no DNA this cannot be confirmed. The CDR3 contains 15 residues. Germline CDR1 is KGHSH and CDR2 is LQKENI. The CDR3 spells CASSRSGTGDYEQYF.

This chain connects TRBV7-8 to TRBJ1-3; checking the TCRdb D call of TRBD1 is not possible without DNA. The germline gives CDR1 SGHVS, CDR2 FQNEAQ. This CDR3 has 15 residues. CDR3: CASSPPRAAGNTIYF.

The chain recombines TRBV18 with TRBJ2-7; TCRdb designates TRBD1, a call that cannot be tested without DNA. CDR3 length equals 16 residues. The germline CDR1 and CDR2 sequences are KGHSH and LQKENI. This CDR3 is CASSPSSYRVSYEQYF.

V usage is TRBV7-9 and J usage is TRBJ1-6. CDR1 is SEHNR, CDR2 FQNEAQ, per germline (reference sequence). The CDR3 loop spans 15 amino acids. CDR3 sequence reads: CASSSTAGPNSPLHF.

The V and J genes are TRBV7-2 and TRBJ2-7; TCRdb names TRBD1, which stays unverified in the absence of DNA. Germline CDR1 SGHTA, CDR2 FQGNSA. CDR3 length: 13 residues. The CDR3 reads CASSNIGQTSTYF.

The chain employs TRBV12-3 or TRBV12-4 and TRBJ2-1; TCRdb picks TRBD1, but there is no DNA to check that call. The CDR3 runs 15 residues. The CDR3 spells CASSSSDRATNEQFF.

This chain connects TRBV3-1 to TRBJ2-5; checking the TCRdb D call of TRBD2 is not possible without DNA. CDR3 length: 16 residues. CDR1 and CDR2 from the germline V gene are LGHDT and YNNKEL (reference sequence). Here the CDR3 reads CASSLTSGGAVETQYF.

The CDR3 loop is CASSASSGVKQYF. The genes are TRBV7-2 and TRBJ2-3; the D call from TCRdb, TRBD2, cannot be confirmed without DNA. The CDR3 has 13 amino acids. CDR1 SGHTA and CDR2 FQGNSA come from the germline V gene.

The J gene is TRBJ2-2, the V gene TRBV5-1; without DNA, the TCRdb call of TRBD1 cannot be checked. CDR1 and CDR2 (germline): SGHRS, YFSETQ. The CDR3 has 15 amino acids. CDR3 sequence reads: CATTGGAIDTGELFF. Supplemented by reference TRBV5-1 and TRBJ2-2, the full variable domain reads KAGVTQTPRYLIKTRGQQVTLSCSPISGHRSVSWYQQTPGQGLQFLFEYFSETQRNKGNFPGRFSGRQFSNSRSEMNVSTLELGDSALYLCATTGGAIDTGELFFGEGSRLTVL.

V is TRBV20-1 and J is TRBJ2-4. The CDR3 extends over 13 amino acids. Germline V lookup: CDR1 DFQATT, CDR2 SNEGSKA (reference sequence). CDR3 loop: CSPKSLAKNIQYF.